The clone carrying this T cell receptor (beta chain) was detected ten times or more. Its antigen is currently unknown. CDR1 and CDR2 (germline): SGHTA, FQGNSA. This CDR3 comprises 14 residues. V lost 7 bases, J lost 4 bases, and 16 bases lay in between. The source of the sample is a study of neurological immune-mediated disorders. Overall study findings and caveats: Across subjects, no CDR3 amino acid sequence appeared in expanded clones of more than one subject, a finding that suggested private repertoires in all groups. When grouped phylogenetically, the repertoires of 18 of the 34 multiple sclerosis patients fell together in one related-CDR3 cluster, which is a possible signature. Neither clinical nor MRI features were found to be associated with the multiple sclerosis repertoire cluster.

5'RACE generated cDNA with 10-nucleotide random UMIs. TCRdb reprocessed the 5' RACE reads via MiXCR and lists one record per CDR3 protein. The table has over 75,000 distinct CDR3 sequences, 5.5% to 6.5% seen once; the top ten hold approximately 7.9%. Time point given: longitudinal time-point 2. The chain carries TRBV7-2 and TRBJ1-2; D is uncertain. Source material: PBMCs. The TCR originated in a woman in her sixties or seventies with multiple sclerosis. CDR3 residues: CASTTDGVFYGYTF. The CDR3 bases are TGTGCCAGCACCACGGACGGAGTTTTCTATGGCTACACCTTC.